The 21 T cell receptor beta chains in this list originate from one sample, sequenced in a study of T cell repertoires in Merkel cell carcinoma. The repertoire was sequenced with immunoSEQ multiplex PCR; TCRdb's copy has only in-frame clones and lacks some. The sample holds around 14,000 clones; around 74% are singletons and the top ten take roughly 15%. Sequencing was done on a sample of tumor tissue. The receptors were gathered from an adult with Merkel cell carcinoma.

As for this clone: An end of the junction differs from the germline gene, which may be a read error. The chain employs TRBV4-2 and TRBJ1-1, with D maybe TRBD1 (6 bases). The V gene's germline CDR1 is LGHNA and CDR2 YNFKEQ. The CDR3 runs 14 residues. The CDR3 nucleotides read TGTGCCAACAGCCAAGACAGGACGAACACTGAAGCTTTCTTT. This encodes CANSQDRTNTEAFF.

This clone appeared a few times. V gene TRBV3-1 (or the pseudogene TRBV3-2) combines with J gene TRBJ1-2; 7 nucleotides align to TRBD1. The V and J ends lost 4 bases and 1 base, in that order; junction bases with no gene match: 21. The CDR3 is 20 amino acids. Germline lookup yields CDR1 LGHDT and CDR2 YNNKEL (reference sequence). The CDR3 DNA reads TGTGCCAGCAGCCCCTACTGGACGCGGGACAGAATTCGATTTAACTATGGCTACACCTTC. It encodes CASSPYWTRDRIRFNYGYTF.

The V and J genes are TRBV7-2 and TRBJ1-2; D uncertain. V shed 5 bases and J shed 8 bases, with 12 bases lying between them. The CDR3 totals 12 residues. The germline V gene has CDR1 SGHTA and CDR2 FQGNSA. The CDR3 nucleotides are TGTGCCAGCAGCCAATTGGGCTTCGGCTACACCTTC. Protein product: CASSQLGFGYTF.

The chain uses TRBV4-2 and TRBJ1-2, with D hard to call. Deletions cut 0 bases from V and 0 bases from J, with 8 bases between. The CDR3 covers 15 residues. Germline V CDR1 and CDR2: LGHNA, YNFKEQ. The CDR3 DNA follows: TGTGCCAGCAGCCAAGAGGCCCAGACTAACTATGGCTACACCTTC. This translates into CASSQEAQTNYGYTF.

The gene calls are TRBV7-3 and TRBJ2-3, with D possibly TRBD2 on 7 matching bases. CDR1 and CDR2 (germline): SGHTA, FQGTGA. This CDR3 is built from 19 residues. Trimming pared 3 bases from V and 1 base from J, leaving 23 bases between. DNA of the CDR3: TGTGCCAGCAGCTTCCCCCCCGGGGGGCAGGTTTTCGGCACAGATACGCAGTATTTT. Amino acid sequence: CASSFPPGGQVFGTDTQYF.

The chain recombines TRBV7-7 with TRBJ2-3, with D maybe TRBD1 (5 bases). CDR3 length equals 15 residues. Trimming pared 4 bases from V and 1 base from J, leaving 12 bases between. Per germline, CDR1 SSHAT and CDR2 FNYEAQ (reference sequence). The CDR3 loop reads CASSSGHSGTDTQYF. The CDR3 region has the DNA TGTGCCAGCAGCTCCGGACACTCGGGCACAGATACGCAGTATTTT.

This clone was seen a few times. The chain has TRBV6-5 and TRBJ2-5, with 8 nucleotides matching TRBD1. The length of the CDR3 is 14 residues. Germline V lookup: CDR1 MNHEY, CDR2 SVGAGI. V was pared by 3 bases and J by 3 bases, with 3 bases of the junction left unmatched. CDR3 loop: CASSYGTGEETQYF. CDR3 in DNA: TGTGCCAGCAGTTATGGGACAGGAGAAGAGACCCAGTACTTC.

This chain uses TRBV27 with TRBJ1-4; D remains unclear. Germline assignment: CDR1 MNHEY and CDR2 SMNVEV (reference sequence). CDR3 length: 12 residues. Trimming removed 5 bases at V and 8 bases at J, with 9 bases between. The DNA of the CDR3 is TGTGCCAGCAGTCCCCTCGGGGAAAAACTGTTTTTT. It yields the protein CASSPLGEKLFF.

This rearrangement joins TRBV14 to TRBJ1-3; D is possibly TRBD1 (5 bases). The V gene lost 3 bases and the J gene lost 0 bases, with 12 bases spanning the gap. This CDR3 region has 16 residues. CDR1 and CDR2 (germline): SGHDN, FVKESK. CDR3 sequence: CASSHMGESSGNTIYF. The CDR3 DNA reads as TGTGCCAGCAGCCATATGGGGGAGAGCTCTGGAAACACCATATATTTT.

The chain has TRBV5-1 and TRBJ1-4, with TRBD1 matching over 10 bases. The CDR3 length is 14 residues. CDR1 is SGHRS and CDR2 is YFSETQ in the germline V gene. Germline trimming cut 7 bases from V and 0 bases from J; bases unmatched to any gene: 0. The CDR3 region is CASGQGATNEKLFF. As DNA, the CDR3 is TGCGCCAGCGGACAGGGGGCAACTAATGAAAAACTGTTTTTT.

Of note for this clone: Different DNA sequences within this sample yield the same CDR3. The CDR3 coding sequence is TGTGCCAGCAGCCAAGATCCGGGGGGGCCGGTTACTGAAGCTTTCTTT. It codes for CASSQDPGGPVTEAFF. The rearrangement joins TRBV3-1 (or the pseudogene TRBV3-2) to TRBJ1-1, with a weak D call TRBD1 (6 bases). The V gene lost 0 bases and the J gene lost 5 bases, with 16 bases spanning the gap. The CDR3 is 16 amino acids. Germline loops: CDR1 LGHDT, CDR2 YNNKEL (reference sequence).

The chain recombines TRBV7-9 with TRBJ2-2; D is unresolved. Per the germline V gene, CDR1 is SEHNR and CDR2 is FQNEAQ (reference sequence). V was shortened by 2 bases and J by 2 bases, with 6 bases between the two germline ends. The CDR3 runs 14 residues. Written as DNA, the CDR3 is TGTGCCAGCAGCTTAACCCGTAACACCGGGGAGCTGTTTTTT. It yields the protein CASSLTRNTGELFF.

The V and J genes are TRBV6-6 and TRBJ2-7; weak D call: TRBD2 (5 bases). Trimming removed 5 bases from V and 4 bases from J, with 12 bases in between. The germline V gene has CDR1 MNHNY and CDR2 SVGAGI (reference sequence). This CDR3 is 13 amino acids long. The CDR3: CASSASREYEQYF. The CDR3 nucleotides read TGTGCCAGCAGTGCGAGCCGGGAATACGAGCAGTACTTC.

This clone was counted between two and nine times. The rearrangement links TRBV2 to TRBJ1-4; D not resolved. Trimming pared 3 bases from V and 6 bases from J, leaving 8 bases between. This CDR3 comprises 13 residues. CDR1 is SNHLY, CDR2 FYNNEI, per germline. CDR3 nucleotides: TGTGCCAGCAGTGACGTGCTAGATGAAAAACTGTTTTTT. This encodes CASSDVLDEKLFF.

This chain connects TRBV6-6 to TRBJ2-6; 7 nucleotides match TRBD2. CDR3 length: 18 residues. Germline-derived CDR1 and CDR2 are MNHNY and SVGAGI (reference sequence). J was trimmed by 0 bases and V by 5 bases; bases with no gene match: 10. The CDR3 here is CASSHRRGDLSGANVLTF. CDR3 bases: TGTGCCAGCAGTCATCGACGGGGGGACCTCTCTGGGGCCAACGTCCTGACTTTC.

This clone turned up a few times. This chain links TRBV5-6 with TRBJ2-5; a weak D match, TRBD1 (5 bases). The CDR3 contains 15 residues. The germline V gene has CDR1 SGHDT and CDR2 YYEEEE. The V and J ends lost 0 bases and 4 bases respectively, with 13 bases between them. The CDR3 DNA is TGTGCCAGCAGCTTGGTGGGGCGAGGTGGAGAGACCCAGTACTTC. Protein: CASSLVGRGGETQYF.

The V gene is TRBV6-5, the J gene TRBJ1-4; D is uncertain. Germline CDR1 reads MNHEY; CDR2 reads SVGAGI. The CDR3 loop spans 12 amino acids. Trimming took off 7 bases at V and 11 bases at J, with 14 bases between the two ends. CDR3 sequence: CASTSQDSKLFF. In DNA, the CDR3 is TGTGCCAGCACTTCCCAGGATAGCAAACTGTTTTTT.

This chain uses TRBV6-2 or TRBV6-3 with TRBJ2-7; D call uncertain. Germline V gene sequence: CDR1 MNHEY, CDR2 SVGEGT. The CDR3 consists of 13 residues. V lost 6 bases and J 3 bases, leaving 12 bases between the germline ends. CDR3 in amino acids: CASSPAFGYEQYF. CDR3 nucleotides: TGTGCCAGCAGCCCCGCTTTTGGCTACGAGCAGTACTTC.

V and J are TRBV7-3 and TRBJ1-1; D is perhaps TRBD1 (6 bases). This CDR3 is 13 amino acids long. Deletions cut 4 bases from V and 11 bases from J, with 17 bases between. CDR1 and CDR2 (germline): SGHTA, FQGTGA. CDR3 region: CASSSSGGSVAFF. As DNA, the CDR3 is TGTGCCAGCAGCTCCTCCGGGGGCTCAGTCGCTTTCTTT. The variable domain in full, with the rest retrieved from reference TRBV7-3 and TRBJ1-1, is GAGVSQTPSNKVTEKGKYVELRCDPISGHTALYWYRQSLGQGPEFLIYFQGTGAADDSGLPNDRFFAVRPEGSVSTLKIQRTERGDSAVYLCASSSSGGSVAFFGQGTRLTVV.

The rearrangement uses TRBV6-1 and TRBJ1-1; D perhaps matches TRBD1 (6 bases). Looked up from germline, CDR1 is MNHNS and CDR2 is SASEGT. Trimming stripped 3 bases from V and 0 bases from J, with 11 bases between. The CDR3 length is 15 residues. The CDR3 nucleotides read TGTGCCAGCAGTGACAGGACAGCCGTGAACACTGAAGCTTTCTTT. It yields the protein CASSDRTAVNTEAFF.

The V call is TRBV7-9, the J call TRBJ1-1; D gene uncertain. From germline, CDR1 is SEHNR and CDR2 FQNEAQ (reference sequence). The CDR3 has 14 residues. Trimming took off 1 base at V and 6 bases at J, with 12 bases between the two ends. The CDR3 region has the DNA TGTGCCAGCAGCTTAGGAGGGAGCGGCGCTGAAGCTTTCTTT. This sequence encodes CASSLGGSGAEAFF.